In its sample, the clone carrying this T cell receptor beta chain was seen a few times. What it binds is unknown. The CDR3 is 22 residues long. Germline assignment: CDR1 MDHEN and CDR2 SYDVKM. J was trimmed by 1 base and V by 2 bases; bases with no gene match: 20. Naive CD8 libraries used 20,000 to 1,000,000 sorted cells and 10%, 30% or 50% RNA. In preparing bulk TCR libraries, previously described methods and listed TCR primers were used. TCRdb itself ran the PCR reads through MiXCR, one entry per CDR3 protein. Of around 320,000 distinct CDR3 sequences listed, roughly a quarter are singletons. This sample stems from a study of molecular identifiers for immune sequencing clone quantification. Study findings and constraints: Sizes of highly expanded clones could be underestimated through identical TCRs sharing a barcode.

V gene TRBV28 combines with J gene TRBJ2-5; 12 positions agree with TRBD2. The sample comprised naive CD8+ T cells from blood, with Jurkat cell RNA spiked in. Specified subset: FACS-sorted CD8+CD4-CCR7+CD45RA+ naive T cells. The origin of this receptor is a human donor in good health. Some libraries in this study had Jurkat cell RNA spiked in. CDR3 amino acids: CASSLPFDLGTSGLRGQETQYF. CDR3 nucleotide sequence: TGTGCCAGCAGTTTACCATTCGACCTCGGGACTAGCGGGCTAAGGGGCCAAGAGACCCAGTACTTC.